Listed here is a single T cell receptor (beta chain). This clone has more than one count but fewer than ten. Its antigen is not yet known. Per-nucleotide qualities are absent, and no much larger clonotype sits a single base away. This sample is part of a study of cytomegalovirus exposure and HLA in healthy donors (dated by TCRdb to 2015 to 2018). Turning to the overall study: An earlier analysis of roughly 630 of the donors reported roughly 270 Gb of sequence data and roughly 110 million unique TCR beta sequences from approximately 180 million T cells. Roughly 300 gigabases of sequencing data and 75 million to 85 million unique TCR sequences made up an early release that covered nearly 650 HLA-typed donors. The genetic ancestry cluster associated with self-reported Caucasian donors included roughly 84% of the 398 genotyped donors. The study aimed to test whether cataloging public T cell receptors could reveal signatures of past pathogen exposure. Using immunosequencing, the study profiled T cell repertoires from about 620 subjects and related those repertoires to cytomegalovirus serostatus. Along with the approximately 700-subject first cohort, a separate validation cohort of roughly 110 different subjects was used. To predict cytomegalovirus infection status, the study combined high-throughput TCR immunosequencing, statistical association of individual TCRs with disease status, and machine learning. In a later analysis, previously published TCR beta repertoires from 500 to 750 donors were re-analyzed and high-resolution HLA genotyping was added so that TCR occurrence patterns could be studied. In the later analysis, no new phenotypic data were used to find candidate immune exposures; instead, reliance was placed on TCR beta sequences and their occurrence across donors. An earlier analysis of 500 to 750 of the donors applied high-throughput TCR beta sequencing to assess whether each TCR beta V gene segment acted as functional or pseudogenic. Alongside the repertoire data, information on donor age, sex, ethnicity and CMV serostatus was compiled. A later genetic analysis used genome-wide SNP genotypes for 398 of the 666 donors, treating that subset as a discovery cohort. All discovery cohort repertoires had been generated using a single sequencing platform. Both class I and class II loci were covered by HLA typing, at four-digit resolution. Typing coverage differed by locus: A, B, C, DRB1 and DQB1 were typed in roughly 620-630 donors, DQA1 in about 500, DPA1 in around 610, and DPB1 in around 490. Roughly 5 DR-DQ haplotypes were handled as single units for association and clustering because linkage in the cohort was strong. Among some 410 genotyped donors of the cohort, an average of approximately 230,000 unique TCR beta nucleotide sequences were sequenced per donor, 15% to 20% of them non-productive.

The paper as a whole reports these results and caveats: Across donors, most TCR sequences were observed very rarely, whereas some public TCRs were present in many individuals. Sequencing depth was assumed to be roughly uniform across donors in the presence/absence analyses, though that assumption may not hold. A further reported finding was that TCR beta sequences accurately predicted the HLA-A and HLA-B alleles for most subjects in the first cohort. In a later genetic analysis, a missense DCLRE1C variant was associated with V-gene and J-gene trimming of TCR beta chains, and the association was replicated in an independent cohort. A later analysis found that HLA-associated TCR beta chains were more clonally expanded and had lower generation probabilities than equally common non-associated chains. An earlier analysis of several hundred of the donors showed that most TCR beta V segments appeared in productive rearrangements either about 87% or about 30% of the time, which broadly matched IMGT annotations. Because HLA typing was unavailable for some donors at each locus, only the typed subset was used in association tests. According to the authors, the approach could potentially be generalized to other disease states and immunological phenotypes. Roughly 17 rarely observed V segments, including chromosome 9 orphons, were excluded from the earlier analysis of approximately 600 of the donors because counts were too low. In a later genetic analysis, fewer N-insertions in productive TCRs were reported among donors in an Asian-associated ancestry cluster than the approximately 670-donor mean. In a later analysis, TCR association rates were found to vary across HLA loci, with the most associated TCRs seen for DRB1 alleles and the fewest for HLA-C alleles. A later analysis reported that several top co-occurrence clusters appeared linked to parvovirus B19, influenza, CMV and Epstein-Barr virus. In both the original and validation cohorts, the classifier was reported to diagnose cytomegalovirus status with high specificity and sensitivity. A later analysis associated 16,951 TCR beta sequences with specific HLA alleles at a false discovery rate of 0.05. A cluster of highly shared sequence variants was judged likely to represent a technical artifact of the sequencing pipeline. Only TCR beta chains were sequenced in this cohort, and the absence of alpha or paired-chain data limited detectable features. Correlated functional status among segregating V segments might reflect linkage disequilibrium, but an unknown experimental factor could not be ruled out. In vitro tests confirmed that a few of the cytomegalovirus-associated TCR beta chains recognize cytomegalovirus antigens. The study listed 150 to 200 TCR beta chains as associated with cytomegalovirus. A later analysis found that most CMV-associated TCR beta chains appeared HLA-restricted, with HLA associations seemingly driven largely by CMV exposure. The only immune exposure information available for the cohort was CMV serostatus. Strong co-occurrence of HLA alleles, especially DR and DQ, made assigning TCR associations to individual alleles difficult.

The cohort was made up of 666 healthy bone marrow donors. All cohort members were sampled while nominally healthy, although unrecorded immune exposures were likely present. The donor tested CMV seronegative and was one of the 352 seronegative cohort members. Each donor provided a peripheral blood sample, and peripheral blood mononuclear cells were used for TCR beta sequencing. Genomic DNA was extracted from the blood cell samples with the Qiagen DNeasy Blood Extraction Kit. Library construction relied on the immunoSEQ multiplex PCR assay. For the multiplex PCR, a mixture combining 60 forward primers for TCR Vbeta segments and 13 reverse primers for TCR Jbeta segments was used. The CDR3 region of rearranged TCR beta genes was amplified from genomic DNA by a multiplex PCR assay. On the Illumina HiSeq System, the amplified TCR beta libraries were sequenced as 87-base-pair reads. On the authors' methods: A later analysis tallied around 82 million unique TCR beta chains across the 666 repertoires, and some 10 million of those chains were shared by two or more donors. Raw reads were error-corrected and collapsed into unique sequences with a nearest-neighbor algorithm that merged closely related sequences to remove PCR and sequencing errors. V, D and J gene segments were assigned by aligning CDR3 sequences to IMGT reference sequences. For a sequence to be retained, at least a six-nucleotide match to both a V gene segment and a J gene segment was required. Rearrangements were called productive when the CDR3 lacked stop codons and stayed in frame with V and J; all others were non-productive. Following IMGT convention, CDR3 was defined as the stretch from the second conserved V-encoded cysteine to the conserved J-encoded phenylalanine. The earlier analysis of 500 to 650 of the donors excluded any sequence lacking an unambiguous match to a single V gene segment. In an earlier analysis of several hundred of the donors, a V segment was called functional when productive rearrangements were above 56.7%, and segregating when the standard deviation between donors exceeded 5%. To diagnose cytomegalovirus status from the catalog of TCR beta chain sequences, a statistical classification framework was built. V and J gene assignment, in a later analysis, came from comparing TCR nucleotide sequences with IMGT/GENE-DB human TR gene sequences. Using the TCRdist pipeline, a later analysis assigned CDR3 sequences along with most-parsimonious VDJ recombination scenarios. In a later analysis, each TCR beta chain was defined by its CDR3 amino acid sequence together with its V-gene family, and reads lacking a unique V-gene family were excluded. As a way to deal with suspected cross-contamination and a sequencing artifact, a later analysis dropped roughly 620 nucleotide sequences that were highly shared and had low generation probability. In a later analysis, a clonal expansion index was calculated for each public chain from normalized within-repertoire ranks of inferred template counts. A later analysis computed generation probabilities with a VDJ recombination model fitted to out-of-frame rearrangements, and checked the results against IGoR. Hypergeometric tests were used in a later analysis to score TCR-TCR, TCR-HLA and TCR-CMV co-occurrence, with a repertoire-size bias correction applied to the TCR pairs. To estimate false discovery rates, a later analysis permuted the HLA or CMV assignments 20 times. A later analysis grouped co-occurring TCRs with DBSCAN, adding TCRdist sequence similarity when clustering within HLA-allele-positive subsets. Repertoires with fewer than 30,000 or more than 120,000 public chains, plus five repertoires with anomalous nucleotide sharing, were excluded from co-occurrence clustering. This is the immuneACCESS table as TCRdb keeps it, with only in-frame sequences that have V and J called. A part of the clones is gone; compared with another copy, unresolved V genes explain less than half, and the rest is unexplained. D and trimming were read from the DNA, whereas the V and J calls and clone size are those reported in that table. The sample has 100,000 to 120,000 clones on record, about 80% of them singletons. The ten most abundant clones make up around 2.1% of the sample.

The sequenced material came from PBMCs. The TCR originated in a young man in good health and CMV-seronegative.

The sequenced DNA: TGTGCCAGCAGAGTAGCGGGAGGGCCCCACAATGAGCAGTTCTTC. This gives the protein CASRVAGGPHNEQFF. The rearrangement combines TRBV2 with TRBJ2-1; 11 bases in the middle match TRBD2. V is trimmed back by 6 bases and J by 5 bases, and the junction contains 6 bases that no gene match accounts for. The germline V gene encodes CDR1 SNHLY and CDR2 FYNNEI. Including the terminal cysteine and phenylalanine, the CDR3 comprises 15 residues. The CDR3 DNA has 45 bases and is translated from base 1.